The T cell receptor beta chain under discussion was sequenced for a study of shared clonotypes between healthy human individuals (dated by TCRdb to 2018 to 2021). About the investigation overall: Three men and two women, aged 18 to 49 years, made up the cohort. To estimate repertoire size and how much clonotypes are shared between individuals, the study performed deep sequencing of blood TCR repertoires from a handful of healthy adults. Leukapheresis yielded between about 0.9 and 10 billion PBMCs per donor. Per donor, three plates each were used for CD4 naive and CD4 memory, two for CD8 naive, and one for CD8 memory. Different laboratories and diverse techniques were used to prepare libraries and sequence TCR repertoires, to increase sequencing depth and limit assay-specific biases. What the study reported, not specific to this receptor: Sampling was restricted to blood, and TCR repertoires in tissues likely differ from the TCR repertoires found in blood. Even with the large sequencing depth, rarefaction of the sorted-subset datasets indicated that sequencing was incomplete. Approximately 4.8% of naive CD4, 3.5% of naive CD8, about 2.1% of memory CD4, and more than 0.35% of memory CD8 clonotypes were shared across several donors. Based on pairwise subsampling, the degree of clonotype sharing among donors was expected to be affected by sequencing depth. Naive subsets generally had larger estimated clonotype richness than memory subsets did. Because the study included a small number of donors, the genetic and exposure-history diversity represented was limited. Compared with non-shared clonotypes, clonotypes shared by all four sorted-subset donors had higher generation probabilities.

TCR CDR3 regions were amplified from genomic DNA by multiplex PCR using the deep immunoSEQ assay. Genomic DNA extracted from each cell subset was distributed evenly over all wells of several immunoSEQ 96-well plates, and each plate served as one replicate. Each replicate PCR for sorted subsets received 200 ng genomic DNA, equal to about 30,000 T cell genomes. Purified libraries were quantified with a Qubit 3.0 fluorometer, sized on a Bioanalyzer 2100, and re-quantified with the KAPA Library Quantification kit. Every immunoSEQ 96-well plate was sequenced on a separate single-read 150-cycle Illumina NextSeq 550 flow cell. The original methods were these. The immunoSEQ output contained only junctional sequences without quality scores, so filtering could not match that applied to full-length reads. Sequences were annotated with PyIR, a Python wrapper for IgBLAST v1.9, using IMGT germline references to assign V/J genes and CDR3. Any read was removed if the V/J assignment was weak (E-value above 1e-6), the CDR3 was missing, or the read contained stop codons, out-of-frame junctions, or ambiguous translated residues. V3J clonotypes were defined by identical inferred V gene, J gene, and CDR3 amino acid sequence. To compute the percentage overlap between repertoires, the number of shared unique clonotypes was divided by the size of the smaller repertoire. Richness of each repertoire was evaluated using RTK rarefaction, the Chao1 estimator, and Recon v2.1 estimates of unobserved clonotypes. For all TCRbeta clonotypes obtained by the gDNA method from four donors, generation probabilities were computed with OLGA. What TCRdb holds here is the immuneACCESS table cut down to in-frame rearrangements. Part of the clones is not present; checked against another copy, under half of the missing clones reflect an unresolved V gene, and the others are unexplained. V, J and clone size are taken as reported in that table, and D and trimming were inferred from the DNA itself. The sample records about 980,000 clones, approximately 80% of which are singletons. About 1.5% of the sample belongs to the ten largest clones.

The CDR3 numbers 14 residues from cysteine through phenylalanine. Only the CDR3 part of the read is kept: 42 bases, read in frame from the first base. The germline V gene gives CDR1 as SGDLS and CDR2 as YYNGEE. V trim: 3 bases; J trim: 3 bases; unmatched bases: 4. Regarding this clone: Its specific antigen is unknown. Base qualities are not recorded, but no much larger clone differs from it by a single base.

Healthy HIV-negative adults with no recently reported acute infections or vaccinations were included as donors. Every donor was a Caucasian adult residing in Nashville, Tennessee, USA. CD4+ T cells were enriched by magnetic negative selection, after which naive cells were positively selected on CD45RA and the negative fraction was taken as the memory subset. Blood was obtained by leukapheresis, after which PBMCs were separated by Ficoll-Histopaque density gradient centrifugation and cryopreserved in liquid nitrogen vapor phase. Analytical flow cytometry was used to check the purity and quantity of every magnetically sorted T cell population. From each sorted fraction, genomic DNA was isolated and quantified by UV absorbance on a Nanodrop 2000c.

The sequence was collected from a young man in good health. Sequencing was performed on memory CD4+ T cells sorted from blood. In the paper's terms, the cell subset or site label means: CD45RA-negative fraction. The V and J genes are TRBV9 and TRBJ1-2; TRBD1 agrees with 8 junctional bases. The DNA sequence is TGTGCCAGCAGCGCCGGGACAGGTCACTATGGCTACACCTTC. Its translation is CASSAGTGHYGYTF. The CDR3 plus the reference TRBV9 and TRBJ1-2 genes for the other parts give the full variable domain: DSGVTQTPKHLITATGQRVTLRCSPRSGDLSVYWYQQSLDQGLQFLIQYYNGEERAKGNILERFSAQQFPDLHSELNLSSLELGDSALYFCASSAGTGHYGYTFGSGTRLTVV.